The 14 T cell receptor beta chains below come from one sample, sequenced in a study of early T cells in non-severe SARS-CoV-2 infection. TCRdb re-called the 5' RACE reads through MiXCR, storing one row per CDR3 protein. The table records 81,000 or so distinct CDR3 sequences, over 9.5% of them present only once. Sequencing was done on a sample of whole blood. These receptors were obtained from an adult who was a healthcare worker with PCR-confirmed SARS-CoV-2 infection or an uninfected control (not recorded which).

The genes are TRBV6-1 and TRBJ2-5; 12 nucleotides agree with TRBD2. Trimming at V came to 7 bases and at J to 4 bases, leaving 7 bases not matched to a gene. The CDR3 spans 15 residues. Germline V gene data show CDR1 as MNHNS and CDR2 as SASEGT. CDR3 sequence reads: CASTMTSGSVETQYF. The CDR3 coding sequence is TGTGCCAGCACTATGACTAGCGGGAGTGTAGAGACCCAGTACTTC.

V usage is TRBV6-6 and J usage is TRBJ2-2; no clear D. Germline CDR1 and CDR2: MNHNY and SVGAGI (reference sequence). V was cut by 5 bases and J by 7 bases, with 11 bases left in between. The CDR3 is 13 residues long. CDR3 in amino acids: CASSVEGHGELFF. The CDR3, as DNA: TGTGCCAGCAGTGTAGAAGGTCACGGGGAGCTGTTTTTT.

This clonotype was counted at least ten times. The chain carries TRBV5-4 and TRBJ2-1; perhaps TRBD1 as D (6 bases). The germline V gene encodes CDR1 SGHNT and CDR2 YYREEE (reference sequence). V was clipped by 5 bases and J by 0 bases, with 9 bases between them. CDR3 length: 14 amino acids. CDR3 amino acids: CASRPDSSYNEQFF. The CDR3 DNA is TGTGCCAGCAGACCGGACAGCTCCTACAATGAGCAGTTCTTC.

This clonotype was counted ten times or more. This chain joins TRBV5-1 and TRBJ2-7; D unclear. Trimming left V 4 bases short and J 6 bases short, with 14 bases between. The CDR3 contains 13 residues. Germline V gene sequence: CDR1 SGHRS, CDR2 YFSETQ. The CDR3 DNA is TGCGCCAGCAGCCTGCAACTTTTTGGCGAGCAGTACTTC. Translating it yields CASSLQLFGEQYF.

The V gene is TRBV14, the J gene TRBJ2-1; no clear D gene. The CDR3 extends over 14 amino acids. CDR1 and CDR2 (germline): SGHDN, FVKESK. Deletions cut 0 bases from V and 4 bases from J, with 7 bases between. CDR3 protein: CASSQDAGYNEQFF. Here the CDR3 DNA reads TGTGCCAGCAGCCAAGACGCCGGATACAATGAGCAGTTCTTC.

This clonotype was observed a few times. CDR3 nucleotides: TGCGCCAGCAGCCAAGTAAGGTCCTACAATGAGCAGTTCTTC. It encodes CASSQVRSYNEQFF. The J gene is TRBJ2-1, the V gene TRBV4-1; no definite D call. CDR1 is MGHRA, CDR2 YSYEKL, per germline. V dropped 1 base and J dropped 1 base, with 5 bases sitting between them. This CDR3 contains 14 residues.

The rearrangement uses TRBV20-1 and TRBJ2-7; TRBD2 aligns across 7 bases. The V gene's germline CDR1 is DFQATT and CDR2 SNEGSKA (reference sequence). CDR3 length equals 13 residues. Losses at the gene ends were 6 bases for V and 3 bases for J; bases not matched to a gene: 8. The CDR3 spells CSAHKGRVYEQYF. The DNA of the CDR3 is TGCAGTGCCCATAAAGGGAGGGTCTACGAGCAGTACTTC.

This sequence joins TRBV18 and TRBJ1-1, with TRBD1 as a possible D gene (6 bases). The ends were cut back, 0 bases at V and 1 base at J, with 15 bases in the middle. Germline CDR1 and CDR2: KGHSH and LQKENI. The length of the CDR3 is 17 residues. CDR3 bases: TGTGCCAGCTCACCACCGGGGGGGGACATCTCGAACACTGAAGCTTTCTTT. Residues: CASSPPGGDISNTEAFF.

In this sample, this clonotype turned up a few times. The chain has TRBV5-5 and TRBJ2-1; D not resolved. The ends were cut back, 1 base at V and 0 bases at J, with 5 bases in the middle. Germline-derived CDR1 and CDR2 are SGHKS and YYEKEE (reference sequence). The CDR3 consists of 14 residues. CDR3 sequence: CASSLMSSYNEQFF. The CDR3 nucleotides are TGTGCCAGCAGCTTGATGAGCTCCTACAATGAGCAGTTCTTC. The full variable domain, rest sourced from reference TRBV5-5 and TRBJ2-1, is DAGVTQSPTHLIKTRGQQVTLRCSPISGHKSVSWYQQVLGQGPQFIFQYYEKEERGRGNFPDRFSARQFPNYSSELNVNALLLGDSALYLCASSLMSSYNEQFFGPGTRLTVL.

This chain links TRBV30 with TRBJ2-2; D may be TRBD1 or TRBD2 (6 bases each). CDR1 is GTSNPN and CDR2 is SVGIG in the germline V gene (reference sequence). The CDR3 is 18 amino acids. With 0 bases removed from V and 4 bases from J, the gap between germline ends came to 21 bases. The CDR3 nucleotides read TGTGCCTGGAGTGTATCCCGGGGGCGCAGAGTGAGCACCGGGGAGCTGTTTTTT. Translation: CAWSVSRGRRVSTGELFF.

This clonotype was found a few times. The gene calls are TRBV10-2 and TRBJ2-6, with 8 bases aligning to TRBD1. CDR3 length: 16 residues. Trimming removed 3 bases from V and 4 bases from J; junction bases left unmatched: 5. Germline V gives CDR1 WSHSY, CDR2 SAAADI. The chain's CDR3 is CASSDRQGSGANVLTF. Written as DNA, the CDR3 is TGCGCCAGCAGTGATCGACAGGGGTCAGGGGCCAACGTCCTGACTTTC.

This chain joins TRBV7-9 and TRBJ2-3, with D hard to call. Trimming stripped 5 bases from V and 5 bases from J, with 17 bases between. This CDR3 region has 15 residues. Germline CDR1 and CDR2: SEHNR and FQNEAQ (reference sequence). This chain's CDR3 is CASSLGALGGDTQYF. The CDR3, as DNA: TGTGCCAGCAGCCTCGGAGCCCTCGGTGGAGATACGCAGTATTTT.

The chain carries TRBV5-1 and TRBJ2-1, with 12 bases lining up with TRBD2. The CDR3 runs to 16 residues. The J segment lost 7 bases and the V segment lost 5 bases, leaving 10 bases of the junction unmatched. Germline values: CDR1 SGHRS, CDR2 YFSETQ. The CDR3 nucleotides read TGCGCCAGCAGTATTCAGGGACTAGCGGGTGGGAATGAGCAGTTCTTC. Protein product: CASSIQGLAGGNEQFF.

Ten or more counts support this clonotype. The chain couples TRBV29-1 to TRBJ2-1; 7 nucleotides match TRBD2. V gave up 4 bases and J gave up 2 bases; unmatched junction bases: 5. In germline, CDR1 is SQVTM, CDR2 ANQGSEA. This CDR3 is 14 amino acids long. CDR3 residues: CSVVELAAYNEQFF. The CDR3 DNA reads as TGCAGCGTTGTAGAGCTAGCGGCCTACAATGAGCAGTTCTTC.